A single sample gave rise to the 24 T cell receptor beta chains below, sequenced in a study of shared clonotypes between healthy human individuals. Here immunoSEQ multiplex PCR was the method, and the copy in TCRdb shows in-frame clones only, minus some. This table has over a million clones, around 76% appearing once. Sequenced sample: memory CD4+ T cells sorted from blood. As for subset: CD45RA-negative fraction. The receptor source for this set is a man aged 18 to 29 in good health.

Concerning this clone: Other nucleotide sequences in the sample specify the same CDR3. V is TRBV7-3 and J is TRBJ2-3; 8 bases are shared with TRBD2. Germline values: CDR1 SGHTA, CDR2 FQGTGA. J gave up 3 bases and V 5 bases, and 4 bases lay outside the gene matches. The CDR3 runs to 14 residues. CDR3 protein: CASSPGLATDTQYF. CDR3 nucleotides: TGTGCCAGCAGCCCCGGACTAGCAACAGATACGCAGTATTTT.

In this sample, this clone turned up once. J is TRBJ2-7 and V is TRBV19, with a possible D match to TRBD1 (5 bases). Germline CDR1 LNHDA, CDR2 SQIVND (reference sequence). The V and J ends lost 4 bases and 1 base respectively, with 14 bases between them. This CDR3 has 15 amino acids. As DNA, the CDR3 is TGTGCCAGTAGTACTCGATGGACAAGTTCCTACGAGCAGTACTTC. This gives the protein CASSTRWTSSYEQYF.

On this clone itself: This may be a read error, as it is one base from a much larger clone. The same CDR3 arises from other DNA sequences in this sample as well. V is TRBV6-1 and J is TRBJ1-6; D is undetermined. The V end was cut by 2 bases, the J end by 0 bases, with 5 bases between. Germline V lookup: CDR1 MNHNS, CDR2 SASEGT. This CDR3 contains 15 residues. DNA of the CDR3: TGTGCCAGCAGTGAACTGAGCTCCTATAATTCACCCCTCCACTTT. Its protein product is CASSELSSYNSPLHF.

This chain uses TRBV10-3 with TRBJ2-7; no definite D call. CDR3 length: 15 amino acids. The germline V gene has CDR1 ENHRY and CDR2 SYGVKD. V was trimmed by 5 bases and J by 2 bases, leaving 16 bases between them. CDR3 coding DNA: TGTGCCATCAGTCCCGCTTGGGGTATCCCCTACGAGCAGTACTTC. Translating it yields CAISPAWGIPYEQYF.

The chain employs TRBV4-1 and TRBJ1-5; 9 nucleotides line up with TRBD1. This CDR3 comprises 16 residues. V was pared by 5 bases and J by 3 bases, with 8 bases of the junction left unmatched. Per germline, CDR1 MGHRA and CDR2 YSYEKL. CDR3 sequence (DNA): TGCGCCAGCAGCAAGACGACAGGGGGGGCCAATCAGCCCCAGCATTTT. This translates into CASSKTTGGANQPQHF.

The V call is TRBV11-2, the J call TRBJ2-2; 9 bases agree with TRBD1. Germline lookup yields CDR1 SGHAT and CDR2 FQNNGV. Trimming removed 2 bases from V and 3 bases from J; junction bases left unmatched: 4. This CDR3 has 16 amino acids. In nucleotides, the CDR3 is TGTGCCAGCAGCTTACTGGGACAGGGAGACACCGGGGAGCTGTTTTTT. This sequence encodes CASSLLGQGDTGELFF.

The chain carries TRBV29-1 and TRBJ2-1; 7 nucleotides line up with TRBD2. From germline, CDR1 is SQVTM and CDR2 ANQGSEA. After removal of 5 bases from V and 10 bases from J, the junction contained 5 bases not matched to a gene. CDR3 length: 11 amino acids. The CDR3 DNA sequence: TGCAGCGTTTTTAGGGGACTAGAGCAGTTCTTC. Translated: CSVFRGLEQFF.

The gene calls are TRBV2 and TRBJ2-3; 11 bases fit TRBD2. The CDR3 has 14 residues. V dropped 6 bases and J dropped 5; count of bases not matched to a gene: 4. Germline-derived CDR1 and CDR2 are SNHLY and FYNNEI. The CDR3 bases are TGTGCCAGCAGGACTAGCGGGGTCGGAGATACGCAGTATTTT. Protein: CASRTSGVGDTQYF.

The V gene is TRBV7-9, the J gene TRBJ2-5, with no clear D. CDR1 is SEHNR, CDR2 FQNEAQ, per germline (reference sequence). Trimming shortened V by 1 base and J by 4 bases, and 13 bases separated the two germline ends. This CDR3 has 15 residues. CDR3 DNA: TGTGCCAGCAGCTTAGGGACCACAGTCAGAGAGACCCAGTACTTC. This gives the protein CASSLGTTVRETQYF.

The CDR3: CASTRAGGFIRPYEQYF. CDR3 DNA sequence: TGTGCAAGTACACGAGCGGGAGGTTTCATTAGACCTTACGAGCAGTACTTC. The gene calls are TRBV12-2 and TRBJ2-7; TRBD2 was called by the table and not checked on the DNA. TRBV12-2 corresponds to a pseudogene. The CDR3 extends over 17 amino acids.

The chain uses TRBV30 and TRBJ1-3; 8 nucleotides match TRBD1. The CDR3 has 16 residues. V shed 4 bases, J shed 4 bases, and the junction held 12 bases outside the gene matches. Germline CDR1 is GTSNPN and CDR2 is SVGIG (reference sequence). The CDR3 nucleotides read TGTGCCTGGATCCCGAAAGGACAGGGACGAGGAAACACCATATATTTT. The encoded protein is CAWIPKGQGRGNTIYF.

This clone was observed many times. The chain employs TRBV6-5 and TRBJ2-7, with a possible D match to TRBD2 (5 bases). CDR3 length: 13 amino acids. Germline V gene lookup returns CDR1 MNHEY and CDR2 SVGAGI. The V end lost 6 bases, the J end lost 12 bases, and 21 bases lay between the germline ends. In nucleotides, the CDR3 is TGTGCCAGCAGGGGAGAAGCCCAGTCTTCTCTGTACTTC. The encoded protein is CASRGEAQSSLYF.

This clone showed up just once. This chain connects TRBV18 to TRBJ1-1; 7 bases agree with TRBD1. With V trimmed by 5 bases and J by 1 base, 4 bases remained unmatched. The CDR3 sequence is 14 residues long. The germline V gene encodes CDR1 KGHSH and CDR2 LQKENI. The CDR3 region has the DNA TGTGCCAGCTCATCACAGGGGAAGAACACTGAAGCTTTCTTT. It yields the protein CASSSQGKNTEAFF.

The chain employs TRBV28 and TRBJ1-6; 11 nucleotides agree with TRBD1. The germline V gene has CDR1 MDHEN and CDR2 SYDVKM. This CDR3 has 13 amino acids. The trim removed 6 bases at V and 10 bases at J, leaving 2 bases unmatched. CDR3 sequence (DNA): TGTGCCAGCAGGCGGACAGGGGGCTCACCCCTCCACTTT. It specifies CASRRTGGSPLHF.

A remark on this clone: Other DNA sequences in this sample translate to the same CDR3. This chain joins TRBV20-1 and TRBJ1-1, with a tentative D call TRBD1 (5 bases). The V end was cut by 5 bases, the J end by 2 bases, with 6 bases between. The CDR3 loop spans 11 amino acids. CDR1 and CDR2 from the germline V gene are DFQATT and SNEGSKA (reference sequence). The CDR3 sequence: CSADRNTEAFF. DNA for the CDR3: TGCAGTGCTGACAGAAACACTGAAGCTTTCTTT.

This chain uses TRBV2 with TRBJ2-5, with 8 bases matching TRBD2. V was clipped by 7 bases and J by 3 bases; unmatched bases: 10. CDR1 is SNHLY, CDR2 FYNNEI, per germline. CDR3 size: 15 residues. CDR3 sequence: CASTGSAGGKETQYF. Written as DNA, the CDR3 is TGTGCCAGCACTGGGTCGGCGGGGGGAAAAGAGACCCAGTACTTC.

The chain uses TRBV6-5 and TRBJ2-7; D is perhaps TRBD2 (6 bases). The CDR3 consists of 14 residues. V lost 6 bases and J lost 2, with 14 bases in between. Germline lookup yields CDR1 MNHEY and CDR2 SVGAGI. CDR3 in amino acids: CASRGEALPYEQYF. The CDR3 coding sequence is TGTGCCAGCAGGGGGGAGGCCCTGCCCTACGAGCAGTACTTC.

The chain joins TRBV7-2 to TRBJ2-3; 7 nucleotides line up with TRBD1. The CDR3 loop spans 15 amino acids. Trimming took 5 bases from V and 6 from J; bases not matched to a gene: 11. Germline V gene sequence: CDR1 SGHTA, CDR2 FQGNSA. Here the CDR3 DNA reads TGTGCCAGCAGCCGACAGGGTCGGTCATCGGATACGCAGTATTTT. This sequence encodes CASSRQGRSSDTQYF.

The CDR3 DNA is TGTGCCAGCAGTCGTACAGGGGGAGGCCAAGAGACCCAGTACTTC. Protein sequence: CASSRTGGGQETQYF. This chain uses TRBV6-6 with TRBJ2-5, with 8 nucleotides matching TRBD1. This CDR3 comprises 15 residues. CDR1 MNHNY and CDR2 SVGAGI come from the germline V gene (reference sequence). V was pared by 5 bases and J by 1 base, with 6 bases of the junction left unmatched.

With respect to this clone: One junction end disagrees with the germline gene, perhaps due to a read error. The CDR3 DNA reads as TGCGCCAGCAGCCAAGGGGGCGGGAGTTCCCACGAGCAGTACTTC. Translated, it gives CASSQGGGSSHEQYF. The chain has TRBV5-4 and TRBJ2-7; tentatively, D is TRBD1 or TRBD2 (7 bases each). CDR3 length: 15 residues. CDR1 and CDR2 (germline): SGHNT, YYREEE (reference sequence).

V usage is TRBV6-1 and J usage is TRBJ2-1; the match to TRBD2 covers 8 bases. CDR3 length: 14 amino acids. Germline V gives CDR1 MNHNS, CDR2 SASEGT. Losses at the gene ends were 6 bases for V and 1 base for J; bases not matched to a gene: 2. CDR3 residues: CASRTSGSYNEQFF. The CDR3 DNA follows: TGTGCCAGCAGAACTAGCGGTTCCTACAATGAGCAGTTCTTC.

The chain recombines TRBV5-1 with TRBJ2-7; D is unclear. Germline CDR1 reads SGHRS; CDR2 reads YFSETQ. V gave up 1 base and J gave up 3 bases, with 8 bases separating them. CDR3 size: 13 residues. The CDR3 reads CASSLTEDYEQYF. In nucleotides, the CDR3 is TGCGCCAGCAGCTTGACGGAAGACTACGAGCAGTACTTC.

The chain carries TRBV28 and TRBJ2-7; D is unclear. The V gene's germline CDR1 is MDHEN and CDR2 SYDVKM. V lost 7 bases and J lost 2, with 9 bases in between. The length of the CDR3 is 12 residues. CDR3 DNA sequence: TGTGCCAGCACTTCGAAGGCCTACGAGCAGTACTTC. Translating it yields CASTSKAYEQYF.

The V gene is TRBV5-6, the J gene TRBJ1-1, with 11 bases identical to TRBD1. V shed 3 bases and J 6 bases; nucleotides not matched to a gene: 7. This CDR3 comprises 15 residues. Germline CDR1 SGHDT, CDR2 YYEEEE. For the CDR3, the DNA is TGTGCCAGCAGCTGGGGACAGGGGGGTAGAGCTGAAGCTTTCTTT. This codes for CASSWGQGGRAEAFF.